This T cell receptor beta chain was obtained from a study of blood T cell repertoires in COVID-19. Looking at the study overall: The United States, Italy and Spain provided the acute and convalescent COVID-19 samples. T cells, B-cell-depleted T cells, or PBMCs provided the cDNA or gDNA that served as material.

Authors' analysis steps: Reference gene primer amplification yielded estimated nucleated cell counts. The data were produced by immunoSEQ multiplex PCR, yet TCRdb's version contains in-frame clones alone and is incomplete. V, J and clone size derive from that table, while D and trimming were established from the DNA sequence. Here the sample spans about 200,000 clones, roughly 79% being singletons. Germline V gene lookup returns CDR1 MNHEY and CDR2 SVGAGI. V gave up 8 bases and J gave up 4 bases, with 8 bases separating them. The CDR3 extends over 11 amino acids. This sequence originates from a human donor with acute or convalescent COVID-19. The donor label of this sample is uncertain. The rearrangement links TRBV6-5 to TRBJ1-2, with D possibly being TRBD1 (6 bases). Sequencing was done on a sample of peripheral blood. The CDR3 is CASGQLYGYTF. CDR3 DNA sequence: TGTGCCAGCGGACAGCTCTATGGCTACACCTTC.